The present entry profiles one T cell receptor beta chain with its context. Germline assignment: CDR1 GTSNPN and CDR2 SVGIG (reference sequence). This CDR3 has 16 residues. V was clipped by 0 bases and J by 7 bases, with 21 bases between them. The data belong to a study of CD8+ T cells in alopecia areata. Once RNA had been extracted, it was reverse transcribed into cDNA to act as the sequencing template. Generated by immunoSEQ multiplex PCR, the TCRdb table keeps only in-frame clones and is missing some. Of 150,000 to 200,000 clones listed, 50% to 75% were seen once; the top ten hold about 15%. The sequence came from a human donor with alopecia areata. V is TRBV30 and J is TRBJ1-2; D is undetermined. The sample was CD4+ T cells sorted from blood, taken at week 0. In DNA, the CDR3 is TGTGCCTGGAGTGTAAGGTCCGCCAGAAACCTGCTTGGCTACACCTTC. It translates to CAWSVRSARNLLGYTF.